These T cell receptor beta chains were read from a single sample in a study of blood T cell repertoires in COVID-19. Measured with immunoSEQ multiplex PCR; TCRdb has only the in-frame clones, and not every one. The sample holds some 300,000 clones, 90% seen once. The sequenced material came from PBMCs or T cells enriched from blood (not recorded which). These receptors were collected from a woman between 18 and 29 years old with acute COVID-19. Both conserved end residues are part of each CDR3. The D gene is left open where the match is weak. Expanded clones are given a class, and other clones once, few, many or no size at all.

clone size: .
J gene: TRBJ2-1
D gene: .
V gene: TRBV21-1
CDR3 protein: CASSKAGSSGRYAYNEQFF
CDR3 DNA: TGTGCCAGCAGCAAAGCGGGGTCTAGCGGGAGGTATGCCTACAATGAGCAGTTCTTC

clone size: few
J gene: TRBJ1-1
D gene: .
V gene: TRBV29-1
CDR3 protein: CSVEAGIWNSEAFF
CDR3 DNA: TGCAGCGTTGAGGCAGGCATATGGAACTCTGAAGCTTTCTTT

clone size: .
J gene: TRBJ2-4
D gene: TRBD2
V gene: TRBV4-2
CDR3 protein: CASSQAPASGRMIYIQYF
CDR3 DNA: TGTGCCAGCAGCCAAGCGCCGGCTAGCGGGAGGATGATATACATTCAGTACTTC

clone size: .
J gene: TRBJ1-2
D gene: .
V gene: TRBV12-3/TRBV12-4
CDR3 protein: CASIRSNYGYTF
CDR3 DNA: TGTGCCAGCATCCGGTCGAACTATGGCTACACCTTC

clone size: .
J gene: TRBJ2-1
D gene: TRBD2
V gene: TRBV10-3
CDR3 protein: CATASGSSYNEQFF
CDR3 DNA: TGTGCCACGGCTAGCGGGAGTTCCTACAATGAGCAGTTCTTC

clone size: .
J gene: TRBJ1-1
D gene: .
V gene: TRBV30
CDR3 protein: CAWSVRGLFTEAFF
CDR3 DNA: TGTGCCTGGAGTGTACGAGGACTTTTCACTGAAGCTTTCTTT

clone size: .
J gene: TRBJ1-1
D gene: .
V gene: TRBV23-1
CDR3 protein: CASSPRGGEAFF
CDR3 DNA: TGCGCCAGCAGTCCGAGGGGAGGTGAAGCTTTCTTT

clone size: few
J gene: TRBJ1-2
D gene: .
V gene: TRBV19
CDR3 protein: CASSMAATQGSYTF
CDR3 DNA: TGTGCCAGTAGTATGGCAGCGACCCAGGGAAGCTACACCTTC

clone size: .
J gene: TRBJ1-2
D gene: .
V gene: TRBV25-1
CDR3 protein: CASSEGDGANYGYTF
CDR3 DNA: TGTGCCAGCAGTGAAGGAGACGGAGCTAACTATGGCTACACCTTC

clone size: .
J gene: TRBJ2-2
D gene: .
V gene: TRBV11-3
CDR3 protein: CASSVGQSTGELFF
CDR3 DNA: TGTGCCAGCAGCGTTGGACAGTCCACCGGGGAGCTGTTTTTT

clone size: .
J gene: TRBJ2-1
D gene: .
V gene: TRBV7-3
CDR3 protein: CASSLGPSDYNEQFF
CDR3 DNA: TGTGCCAGCAGCTTAGGGCCTAGCGATTACAATGAGCAGTTCTTC

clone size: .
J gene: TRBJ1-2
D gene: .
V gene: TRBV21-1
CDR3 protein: CASRQYGYTF
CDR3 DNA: TGTGCCAGCCGACAATATGGCTACACCTTC

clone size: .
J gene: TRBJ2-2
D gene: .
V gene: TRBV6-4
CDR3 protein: CASSAGSTGELFF
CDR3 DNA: TGTGCCAGCAGCGCAGGGTCCACCGGGGAGCTGTTTTTT

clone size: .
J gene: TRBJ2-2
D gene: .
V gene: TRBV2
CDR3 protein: CASRVTGSVNTGELFF
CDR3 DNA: TGTGCCAGCAGGGTTACAGGGAGTGTGAACACCGGGGAGCTGTTTTTT

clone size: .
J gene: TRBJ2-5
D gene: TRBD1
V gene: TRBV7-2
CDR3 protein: CASSIGQGGQETQYF
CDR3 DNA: TGTGCCAGCAGCATCGGACAGGGGGGTCAAGAGACCCAGTACTTC

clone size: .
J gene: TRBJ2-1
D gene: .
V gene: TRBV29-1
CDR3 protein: CSAPGLGGRSSYNEQFF
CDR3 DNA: TGCAGCGCACCGGGACTAGGGGGCCGAAGCTCCTACAATGAGCAGTTCTTC

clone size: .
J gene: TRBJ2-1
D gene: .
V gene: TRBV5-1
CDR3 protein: CASSWGVDNEQFF
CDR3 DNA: TGCGCCAGTAGCTGGGGGGTGGACAATGAGCAGTTCTTC

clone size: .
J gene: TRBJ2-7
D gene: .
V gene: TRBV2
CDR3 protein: CASRLTTGIGYEQYF
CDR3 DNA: TGTGCCAGCAGACTAACGACAGGCATAGGGTACGAGCAGTACTTC

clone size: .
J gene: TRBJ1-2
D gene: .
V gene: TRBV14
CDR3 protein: CASSQSRVSGYTF
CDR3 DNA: TGTGCCAGCAGCCAGTCCAGGGTTTCTGGCTACACCTTC

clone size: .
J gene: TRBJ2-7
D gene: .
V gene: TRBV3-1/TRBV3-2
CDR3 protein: CASSRRGGGSHEQYF
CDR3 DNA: TGTGCCAGCAGCCGGAGGGGGGGAGGTTCCCACGAGCAGTACTTC

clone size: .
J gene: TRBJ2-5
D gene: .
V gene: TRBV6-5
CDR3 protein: CASSLQGTQETQYF
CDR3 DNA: TGTGCCAGCAGTCTTCAGGGGACCCAAGAGACCCAGTACTTC

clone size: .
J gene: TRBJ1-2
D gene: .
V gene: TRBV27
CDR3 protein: CASSLEGVAGYTF
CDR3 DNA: TGTGCCAGCAGTTTAGAGGGGGTGGCTGGCTACACCTTC

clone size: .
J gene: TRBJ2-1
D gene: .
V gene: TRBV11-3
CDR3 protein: CASSLGPGGAGNYEQFF
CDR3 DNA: TGTGCCAGCAGCTTAGGTCCCGGCGGGGCGGGCAACTATGAGCAGTTCTTC

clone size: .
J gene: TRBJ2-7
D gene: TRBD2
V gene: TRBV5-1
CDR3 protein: CASSLGGTSSYEQYF
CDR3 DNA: TGCGCCAGCAGCTTGGGGGGGACTAGCTCCTACGAGCAGTACTTC

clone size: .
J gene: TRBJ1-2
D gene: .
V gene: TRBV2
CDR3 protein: CASIDGLSYGYTF
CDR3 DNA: TGTGCCAGCATCGACGGGTTGTCCTATGGCTACACCTTC

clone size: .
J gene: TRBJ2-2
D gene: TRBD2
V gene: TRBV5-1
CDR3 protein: CASSLDGTSGRSGELFF
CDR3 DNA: TGCGCCAGCAGCTTGGACGGGACTAGCGGGAGGTCCGGGGAGCTGTTTTTT

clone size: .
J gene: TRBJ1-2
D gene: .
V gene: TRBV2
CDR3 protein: CASSDGRGYGYTF
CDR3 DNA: TGTGCCAGCAGCGACGGTCGGGGGTATGGCTACACCTTC

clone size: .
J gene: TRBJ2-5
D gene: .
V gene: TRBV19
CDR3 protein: CASSIQDSLERETQYF
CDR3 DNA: TGTGCCAGTAGTATACAGGACTCTCTAGAGCGGGAGACCCAGTACTTC

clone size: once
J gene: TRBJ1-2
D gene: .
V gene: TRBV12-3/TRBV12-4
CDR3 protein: CASSEQNYGYTF
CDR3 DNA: TGTGCCAGCAGCGAACAAAACTATGGCTACACCTTC

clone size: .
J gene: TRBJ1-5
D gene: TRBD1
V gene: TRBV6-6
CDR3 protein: CASSGTGDQPQHF
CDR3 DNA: TGTGCCAGCAGTGGGACAGGGGACCAGCCCCAGCATTTT